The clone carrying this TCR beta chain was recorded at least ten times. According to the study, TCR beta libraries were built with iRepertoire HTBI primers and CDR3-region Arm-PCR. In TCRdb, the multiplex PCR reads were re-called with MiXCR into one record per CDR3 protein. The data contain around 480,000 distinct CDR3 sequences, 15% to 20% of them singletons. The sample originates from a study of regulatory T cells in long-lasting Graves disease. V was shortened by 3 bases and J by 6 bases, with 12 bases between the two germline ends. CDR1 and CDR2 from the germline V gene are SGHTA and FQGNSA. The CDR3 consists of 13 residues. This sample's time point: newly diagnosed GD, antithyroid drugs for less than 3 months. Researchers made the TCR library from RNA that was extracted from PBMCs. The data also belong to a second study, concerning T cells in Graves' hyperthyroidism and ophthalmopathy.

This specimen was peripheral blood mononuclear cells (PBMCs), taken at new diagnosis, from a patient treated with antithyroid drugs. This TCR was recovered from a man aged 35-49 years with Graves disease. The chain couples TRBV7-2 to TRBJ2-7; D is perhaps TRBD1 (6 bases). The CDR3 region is CASSLKGTTEQYF. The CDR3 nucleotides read TGTGCCAGCAGCTTGAAAGGGACAACCGAGCAGTACTTC.